Presented here are 21 T cell receptor beta chains from one specimen sequenced in a study of T cells in tumors after PD-1 blockade. Repertoires were generated with immunoSEQ multiplex PCR, while TCRdb's copy carries only in-frame clones and drops some. Here the sample spans 20,000 to 25,000 clones, 78% being singletons. The input for sequencing was PBMCs, taken before anti-PD-1 treatment. All receptors derive from a human donor with basal cell carcinoma.

The genes are TRBV9 and TRBJ2-5, with 14 bases lining up with TRBD2. J lost 2 bases, V lost 0 bases, and 0 bases had no gene match. CDR1 and CDR2 (germline): SGDLS, YYNGEE. This CDR3 is 16 amino acids long. The CDR3 DNA reads as TGTGCCAGCAGCGTAGGACTAGCGGGGGGGCAAGAGACCCAGTACTTC. Protein sequence: CASSVGLAGGQETQYF.

This rearrangement joins TRBV21-1 to TRBJ1-5. TRBV21-1 is an annotated pseudogene. This CDR3 spans 16 amino acids. The CDR3 region is CASSKALNAGGQPQHF. The CDR3 bases are TGTGCCAGCAGCAAAGCCCTAAACGCAGGAGGTCAGCCCCAGCATTTT.

Only one count was recorded for this clone. The chain has TRBV9 and TRBJ2-3; possibly TRBD1 or TRBD2 for D (5 bases each). This CDR3 comprises 15 residues. Trimming took off 7 bases at V and 1 base at J, with 16 bases between the two ends. Germline values: CDR1 SGDLS, CDR2 YYNGEE. In nucleotides, the CDR3 is TGTGCCAGCGACCCTTCCGGGGCCCGCACAGATACGCAGTATTTT. It encodes CASDPSGARTDTQYF.

This clone was observed a single time. V and J are TRBV19 and TRBJ1-1; 7 positions match TRBD1. The CDR3 runs to 16 residues. CDR1 is LNHDA, CDR2 SQIVND, per germline (reference sequence). With V trimmed by 5 bases and J by 4 bases, 13 bases remained unmatched. This CDR3 reads CASSDHAGGGGTEAFF. In DNA form, the CDR3 reads TGTGCCAGTAGTGATCACGCAGGGGGTGGAGGCACTGAAGCTTTCTTT.

This clone has a handful of counts. The chain links TRBV9 to TRBJ2-3; D might be TRBD2 (6 bases). The CDR3 spans 16 residues. The germline V gene encodes CDR1 SGDLS and CDR2 YYNGEE. Trimming left V 3 bases short and J 2 bases short, with 16 bases between. CDR3 region: CASSEGLQTYTDTQYF. The CDR3 DNA is TGTGCCAGCAGCGAAGGACTACAAACCTACACAGATACGCAGTATTTT.

The V call is TRBV27, the J call TRBJ2-6; D not resolved. V lost 4 bases and J lost 5, with 12 bases in between. Germline CDR1 and CDR2: MNHEY and SMNVEV (reference sequence). The CDR3 totals 15 residues. As DNA, the CDR3 is TGTGCCAGCAGTTCCCGAAACATGAGGGCCAACGTCCTGACTTTC. Its protein product is CASSSRNMRANVLTF.

The gene calls are TRBV5-1 and TRBJ2-7, with TRBD1 identical over 7 bases. CDR1 SGHRS and CDR2 YFSETQ come from the germline V gene. Unmatched junction bases numbered 11, after V lost 3 bases and J lost 2 bases. The CDR3 extends over 16 amino acids. This CDR3 is CASSSEIGGAPYEQYF. The CDR3 coding sequence is TGCGCCAGCAGCTCGGAAATAGGGGGCGCCCCCTACGAGCAGTACTTC.

The J gene is TRBJ2-6, the V gene TRBV5-1; tentatively, D is TRBD1 (5 bases). This CDR3 has 15 amino acids. Germline V gene lookup returns CDR1 SGHRS and CDR2 YFSETQ. The germline V and J ends were trimmed by 5 bases and 0 bases, with 9 bases remaining between them. The DNA for the CDR3 is TGCGCCAGCAGAAGAACAGGCTCTGGGGCCAACGTCCTGACTTTC. Its translation: CASRRTGSGANVLTF.

The chain uses TRBV27 and TRBJ2-2; TRBD2 aligns across 11 bases. This CDR3 has 17 residues. Per germline, CDR1 MNHEY and CDR2 SMNVEV (reference sequence). The junction had 4 bases not matched to a gene; V was cut back by 3 bases and J by 1 base. Written as DNA, the CDR3 is TGTGCCAGCAGTTTCCGGGGGACTAGCGGGAACACCGGGGAGCTGTTTTTT. It specifies CASSFRGTSGNTGELFF.

The CDR3 DNA reads as TGTGCCTGGAGGATAGCGGGTCCTTACAATGAGCAGTTCTTC. Protein product: CAWRIAGPYNEQFF. The J gene is TRBJ2-1, the V gene TRBV30; 7 bases map to TRBD2. This CDR3 is built from 14 residues. Germline trimming cut 3 bases from V and 4 bases from J; bases unmatched to any gene: 6. Germline loops: CDR1 GTSNPN, CDR2 SVGIG (reference sequence).

This chain connects TRBV28 to TRBJ2-1, with D perhaps matching TRBD1 or TRBD2 (5 bases each). The germline V gene has CDR1 MDHEN and CDR2 SYDVKM. Between the trimmed V and J ends, which lost 6 bases and 4 bases, there was a span of 16 bases. The CDR3 is made up of 15 amino acids. CDR3 nucleotide sequence: TGTGCCAGCAGCTCCCGGGGACCTTTATACAATGAGCAGTTCTTC. Protein sequence: CASSSRGPLYNEQFF.

This clone was recorded once. The chain has TRBV18 and TRBJ2-1, with a possible D match to TRBD1 (5 bases). Trimming removed 0 bases at V and 13 bases at J, with 19 bases between. The CDR3 length is 15 residues. The germline V gene encodes CDR1 KGHSH and CDR2 LQKENI. The CDR3 region is CASSPPLVPRQGQFF. The CDR3 region has the DNA TGTGCCAGCTCACCACCGTTAGTGCCCCGCCAGGGACAGTTCTTC.

The chain couples TRBV7-4 to TRBJ1-1; D gene uncertain. Germline V gene data show CDR1 as SGHVT and CDR2 as SQSDAQ. The CDR3 consists of 12 residues. Trimming left V 5 bases short and J 8 bases short, with 12 bases between. The CDR3 region has the DNA TGTGCCAGCAGCAGACTACCGTCGGAAGCTTTCTTT. This translates into CASSRLPSEAFF.

This clone came up once. The genes are TRBV20-1 and TRBJ2-1; D is perhaps TRBD2 (6 bases). V was shortened by 3 bases and J by 9 bases, with 18 bases between the two germline ends. Germline assignment: CDR1 DFQATT and CDR2 SNEGSKA (reference sequence). The CDR3 is made up of 14 amino acids. In DNA form, the CDR3 reads TGCAGTGCTAGTGCCCGCCGGGAGAACGGTGAGCAGTTCTTC. As protein: CSASARRENGEQFF.

The genes are TRBV7-9 and TRBJ2-5; D is possibly TRBD2 (7 bases). Looked up from germline, CDR1 is SEHNR and CDR2 is FQNEAQ (reference sequence). This CDR3 is 16 amino acids long. Trimming cost V 5 bases and J 4 bases, with 20 bases left between them. The CDR3 DNA sequence: TGTGCCAGCAGCCCCCTAGGAGGGGGGGTACGAGAGACCCAGTACTTC. This encodes CASSPLGGGVRETQYF.

CDR3: CASSAGTPSNSPLHF. The CDR3 DNA reads TGTGCCAGTAGTGCTGGGACACCCTCAAATTCACCCCTCCACTTT. The chain uses TRBV19 and TRBJ1-6; a possible D gene is TRBD1 (6 bases). Germline assignment: CDR1 LNHDA and CDR2 SQIVND (reference sequence). This CDR3 is built from 15 residues. V lost 5 bases to trimming and J lost 7 bases, with 15 bases between them.

This chain links TRBV3-1 (or the pseudogene TRBV3-2) with TRBJ1-5; tentatively, D is TRBD1 (5 bases). Deletions cut 1 base from V and 5 bases from J, with 9 bases between. The germline V gene encodes CDR1 LGHDT and CDR2 YNNKEL (reference sequence). This CDR3 is built from 14 residues. This CDR3 is CASSQVWGDQPQHF. For the CDR3, the DNA is TGTGCCAGCAGCCAAGTTTGGGGGGATCAGCCCCAGCATTTT.

The chain has TRBV2 and TRBJ2-2, with D hard to call. The CDR3 is made up of 17 amino acids. The germline V gene encodes CDR1 SNHLY and CDR2 FYNNEI. V was cut by 3 bases and J by 4 bases, with 18 bases left in between. The CDR3 DNA reads TGTGCCAGCAGTGAGGGTATTTCTAGTCGCGCCACCGGGGAGCTGTTTTTT. It yields the protein CASSEGISSRATGELFF.

V is TRBV28 and J is TRBJ1-2, with D possibly TRBD1 on 6 matching bases. There are 15 residues in the CDR3. Looked up from germline, CDR1 is MDHEN and CDR2 is SYDVKM. The germline V and J ends were trimmed by 6 bases and 5 bases, with 19 bases remaining between them. The CDR3 is CASSWVTDSLYGYTF. The CDR3 DNA follows: TGTGCCAGCAGCTGGGTTACGGACAGCCTTTATGGCTACACCTTC.

The chain links TRBV7-2 to TRBJ1-4; D is ambiguous. The CDR3 has 15 amino acids. Germline CDR1 reads SGHTA; CDR2 reads FQGNSA. Trimming took off 5 bases at V and 5 bases at J, with 15 bases between the two ends. In DNA, the CDR3 is TGTGCCAGCAGCCCTAGGGTAGAAGTAAATGAAAAACTGTTTTTT. Its protein is CASSPRVEVNEKLFF.

The J gene is TRBJ1-2, the V gene TRBV28; TRBD1 might be the D (6 bases). Looked up from germline, CDR1 is MDHEN and CDR2 is SYDVKM. This CDR3 spans 13 amino acids. The germline V and J ends were trimmed by 2 bases and 7 bases, with 11 bases remaining between them. The CDR3 loop is CASSLNRVGGYTF. For the CDR3, the DNA is TGTGCCAGCAGTTTAAACAGGGTGGGTGGCTACACCTTC.